One and the same sample provided the 2 T cell receptor beta chains below, sequenced in a study of identifying expanded T cells in peripheral blood. Profiled with immunoSEQ multiplex PCR; TCRdb holds only in-frame clones, not every one. The sample includes roughly 100,000 clones, 70% to 90% of them seen just once. Input material: blood. These receptors were collected from a person between 18 and 75 years old in good health.

The chain uses TRBV7-2 and TRBJ1-1; weak D call: TRBD1 (5 bases). The ends were cut back, 2 bases at V and 3 bases at J, with 13 bases in the middle. The CDR3 extends over 15 amino acids. Looked up from germline, CDR1 is SGHTA and CDR2 is FQGNSA. Here the CDR3 reads CASSLRGISDTEAFF. CDR3 bases: TGTGCCAGCAGCTTAAGGGGTATTTCGGACACTGAAGCTTTCTTT.

This chain links TRBV9 with TRBJ1-1; 9 bases match TRBD1. The junction had 8 bases not matched to a gene; V was cut back by 0 bases and J by 11 bases. Germline V gene data show CDR1 as SGDLS and CDR2 as YYNGEE. The CDR3 has 14 residues. CDR3 residues: CASSVGDRGVGAFF. The CDR3 DNA is TGTGCCAGCAGCGTAGGTGACAGGGGGGTTGGGGCTTTCTTT. The entire variable domain, with the rest obtained from reference TRBV9 and TRBJ1-1, is as follows: DSGVTQTPKHLITATGQRVTLRCSPRSGDLSVYWYQQSLDQGLQFLIQYYNGEERAKGNILERFSAQQFPDLHSELNLSSLELGDSALYFCASSVGDRGVGAFFGQGTRLTVV.